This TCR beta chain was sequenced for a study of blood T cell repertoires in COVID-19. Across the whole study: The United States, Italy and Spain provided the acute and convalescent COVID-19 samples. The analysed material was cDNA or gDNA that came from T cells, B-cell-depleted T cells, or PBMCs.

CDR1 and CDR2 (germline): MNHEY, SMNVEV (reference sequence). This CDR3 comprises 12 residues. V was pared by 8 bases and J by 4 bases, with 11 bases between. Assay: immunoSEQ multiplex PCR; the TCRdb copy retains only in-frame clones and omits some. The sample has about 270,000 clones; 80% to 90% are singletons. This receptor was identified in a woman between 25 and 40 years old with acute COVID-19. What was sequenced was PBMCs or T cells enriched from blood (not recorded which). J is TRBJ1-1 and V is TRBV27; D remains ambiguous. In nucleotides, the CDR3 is TGTGCCAGCCGGGGAGGGCTCACTGAAGCTTTCTTT. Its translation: CASRGGLTEAFF.